This is a list of T cell receptor beta chains from one sample in a study of cytomegalovirus exposure and HLA in healthy donors. Method: immunoSEQ multiplex PCR; TCRdb's copy keeps in-frame clones and lacks some. The sample carries about 180,000 clones, about four fifths recorded once. Sequenced: PBMCs. The receptors here all came from a male donor in good health and CMV-seronegative. Each CDR3 is given with its conserved first and last residue. Each record gives: J gene, V gene, CDR3 length, clone size, D gene, CDR3 DNA, CDR3 protein. A D gene is named only where the DNA matches it firmly. Size is stated for part of the rows, as once, few or many counts, or as a class when the clone is expanded.

J gene: TRBJ2-7; V gene: TRBV11-2; CDR3 length: 13; clone size: NA; D gene: NA; CDR3 DNA: TGTGCCAGCAGCTTAGATCTTCTATACGAGCAGTACTTC; CDR3 protein: CASSLDLLYEQYF
J gene: TRBJ2-7; V gene: TRBV7-2; CDR3 length: 15; clone size: NA; D gene: TRBD1; CDR3 DNA: TGTGCCAGCAGCTTAACCCCAGGGGGCGGCTACGAGCAGTACTTC; CDR3 protein: CASSLTPGGGYEQYF
J gene: TRBJ2-7; V gene: TRBV30; CDR3 length: 16; clone size: NA; D gene: TRBD2; CDR3 DNA: TGTGCCTGGAGTGGCCTCTCGGCGGGAGACGCCTACGAGCAGTACTTC; CDR3 protein: CAWSGLSAGDAYEQYF
J gene: TRBJ2-5; V gene: TRBV28; CDR3 length: 12; clone size: NA; D gene: NA; CDR3 DNA: TGTGCCAGCTGCCAGGGTGGCGAGACCCAGTACTTC; CDR3 protein: CASCQGGETQYF
J gene: TRBJ1-2; V gene: TRBV28; CDR3 length: 13; clone size: few; D gene: TRBD1; CDR3 DNA: TGTGCCAGCAGTTCTGACAGGGGGCTTGGCTACACCTTC; CDR3 protein: CASSSDRGLGYTF
J gene: TRBJ2-5; V gene: TRBV7-2; CDR3 length: 15; clone size: NA; D gene: NA; CDR3 DNA: TGTGCCAGCAGCTTTCAGGGGACATCCAAAGAGACCCAGTACTTC; CDR3 protein: CASSFQGTSKETQYF
J gene: TRBJ1-4; V gene: TRBV7-9; CDR3 length: 11; clone size: NA; D gene: NA; CDR3 DNA: TGTGCCAGCAGCTTAGCCCAGAAACTGTTTTTT; CDR3 protein: CASSLAQKLFF
J gene: TRBJ1-6; V gene: TRBV6-1; CDR3 length: 15; clone size: once; D gene: NA; CDR3 DNA: TGTGCCAGCAGTGCCCAACGGGGTTCTAGTTCACCCCTCCACTTT; CDR3 protein: CASSAQRGSSSPLHF
J gene: TRBJ2-5; V gene: TRBV6-5; CDR3 length: 14; clone size: NA; D gene: TRBD2; CDR3 DNA: TGTGCCGCGTGGACTAGCGGGGGTACGGAGACCCAGTACTTC; CDR3 protein: CAAWTSGGTETQYF
J gene: TRBJ2-5; V gene: TRBV30; CDR3 length: 16; clone size: NA; D gene: TRBD1; CDR3 DNA: TGTGCCTGGAGCCTTAGGGGGACAGGGGGTAGGGAGACCCAGTACTTC; CDR3 protein: CAWSLRGTGGRETQYF
J gene: TRBJ2-3; V gene: TRBV9; CDR3 length: 13; clone size: few; D gene: NA; CDR3 DNA: TGTGCCAGCAGCAAAGTAGGAGGAGATACGCAGTATTTT; CDR3 protein: CASSKVGGDTQYF
J gene: TRBJ1-1; V gene: TRBV18; CDR3 length: 12; clone size: NA; D gene: NA; CDR3 DNA: TGTGCCAGCTCACCTAGGGGCCCCGAAGCTTTCTTT; CDR3 protein: CASSPRGPEAFF
J gene: TRBJ2-7; V gene: TRBV10-3; CDR3 length: 17; clone size: NA; D gene: TRBD1; CDR3 DNA: TGTGCCATCAGCGGATCTCCCGGGACAGGGGGATCCTACGAGCAGTACTTC; CDR3 protein: CAISGSPGTGGSYEQYF
J gene: TRBJ1-1; V gene: TRBV29-1; CDR3 length: 13; clone size: NA; D gene: NA; CDR3 DNA: TGCAGCGTTCGGACAGTCATGAACACTGAAGCTTTCTTT; CDR3 protein: CSVRTVMNTEAFF